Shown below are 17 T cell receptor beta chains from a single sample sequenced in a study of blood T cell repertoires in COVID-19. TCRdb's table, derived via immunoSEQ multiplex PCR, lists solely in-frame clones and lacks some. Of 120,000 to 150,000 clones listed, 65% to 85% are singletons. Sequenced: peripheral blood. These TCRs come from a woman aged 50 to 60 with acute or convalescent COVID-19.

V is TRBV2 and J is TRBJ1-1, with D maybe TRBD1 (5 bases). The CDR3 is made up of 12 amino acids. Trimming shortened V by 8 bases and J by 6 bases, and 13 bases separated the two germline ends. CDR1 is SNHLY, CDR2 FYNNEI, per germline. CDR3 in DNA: TGTGCCAGCTCCCAGGGCAGCCCTGAAGCTTTCTTT. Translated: CASSQGSPEAFF.

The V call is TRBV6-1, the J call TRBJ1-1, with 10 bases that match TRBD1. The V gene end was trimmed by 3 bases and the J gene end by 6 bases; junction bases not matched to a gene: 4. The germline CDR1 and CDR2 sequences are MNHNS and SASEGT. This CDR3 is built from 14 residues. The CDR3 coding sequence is TGTGCCAGCAGTGACGGGACAGGGGACTCTGAAGCTTTCTTT. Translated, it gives CASSDGTGDSEAFF.

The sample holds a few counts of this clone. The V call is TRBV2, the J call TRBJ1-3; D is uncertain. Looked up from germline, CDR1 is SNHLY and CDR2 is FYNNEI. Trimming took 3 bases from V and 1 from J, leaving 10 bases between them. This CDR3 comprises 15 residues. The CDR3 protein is CASSDSAESGNTIYF. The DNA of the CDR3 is TGTGCCAGCAGTGATAGTGCGGAATCTGGAAACACCATATATTTT.

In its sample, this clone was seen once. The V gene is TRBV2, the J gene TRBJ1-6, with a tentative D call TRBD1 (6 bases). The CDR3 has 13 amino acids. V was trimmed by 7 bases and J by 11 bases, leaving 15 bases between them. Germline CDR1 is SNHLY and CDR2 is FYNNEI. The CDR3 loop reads CASTTQGRTPLHF. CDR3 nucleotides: TGTGCCAGCACAACACAGGGAAGGACACCCCTCCACTTT.

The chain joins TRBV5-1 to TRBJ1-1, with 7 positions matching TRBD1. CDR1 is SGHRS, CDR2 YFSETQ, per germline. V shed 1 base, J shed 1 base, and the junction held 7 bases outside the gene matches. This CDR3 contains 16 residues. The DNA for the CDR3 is TGCGCCAGCAGCTTGATGATCGGGACAGCGAACACTGAAGCTTTCTTT. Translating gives CASSLMIGTANTEAFF.

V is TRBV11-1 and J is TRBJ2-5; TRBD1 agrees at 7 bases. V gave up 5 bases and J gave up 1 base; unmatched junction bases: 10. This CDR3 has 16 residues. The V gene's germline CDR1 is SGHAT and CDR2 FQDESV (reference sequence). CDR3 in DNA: TGTGCCAGCAGCGGTGGTCGGAAGGGGGCCCAAGAGACCCAGTACTTC. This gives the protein CASSGGRKGAQETQYF.

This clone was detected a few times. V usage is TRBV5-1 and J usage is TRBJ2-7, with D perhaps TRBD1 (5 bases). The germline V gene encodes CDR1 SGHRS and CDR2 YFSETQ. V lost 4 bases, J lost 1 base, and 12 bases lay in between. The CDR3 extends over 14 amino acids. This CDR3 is CASSPEGESYEQYF. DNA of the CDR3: TGCGCCAGCAGCCCGGAAGGGGAATCCTACGAGCAGTACTTC.

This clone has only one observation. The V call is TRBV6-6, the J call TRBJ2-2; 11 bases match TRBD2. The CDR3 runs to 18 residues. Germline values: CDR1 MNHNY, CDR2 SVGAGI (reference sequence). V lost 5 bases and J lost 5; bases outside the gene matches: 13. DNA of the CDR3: TGTGCCAGCAGTCTAAAACCTATACTAGCGGGGGCGACCGGGGAGCTGTTTTTT. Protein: CASSLKPILAGATGELFF.

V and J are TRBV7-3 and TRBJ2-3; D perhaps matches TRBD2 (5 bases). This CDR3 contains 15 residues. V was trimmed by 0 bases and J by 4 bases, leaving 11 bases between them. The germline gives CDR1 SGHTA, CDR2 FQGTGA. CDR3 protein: CASSLTSGSADTQYF. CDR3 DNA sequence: TGTGCCAGCAGCTTAACGTCTGGGAGCGCAGATACGCAGTATTTT.

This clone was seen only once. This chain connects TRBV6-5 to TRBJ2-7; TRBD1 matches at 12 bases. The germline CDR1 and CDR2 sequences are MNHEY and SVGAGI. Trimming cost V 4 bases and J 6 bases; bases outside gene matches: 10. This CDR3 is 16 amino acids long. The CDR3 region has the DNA TGTGCCAGCAGTTCGAATCCGGGACAGGGGGCCGGCGAGCAGTACTTC. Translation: CASSSNPGQGAGEQYF.

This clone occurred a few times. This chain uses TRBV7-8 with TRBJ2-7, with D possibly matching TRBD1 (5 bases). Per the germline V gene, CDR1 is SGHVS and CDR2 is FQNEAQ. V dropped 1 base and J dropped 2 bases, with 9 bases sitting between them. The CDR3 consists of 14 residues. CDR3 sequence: CASSLGSGTYEQYF. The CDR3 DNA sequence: TGTGCCAGCAGCTTAGGTTCAGGGACCTACGAGCAGTACTTC.

CDR3 protein: CASSLGGQGAEYEQFF. CDR3 coding DNA: TGTGCCAGCAGCTTAGGGGGGCAGGGGGCTGAGTATGAGCAGTTCTTC. This chain uses TRBV7-6 with TRBJ2-1, with 8 nucleotides matching TRBD1. This CDR3 contains 16 residues. V lost 1 base and J lost 8; bases outside the gene matches: 10. The germline V gene encodes CDR1 SGHVS and CDR2 FNYEAQ.

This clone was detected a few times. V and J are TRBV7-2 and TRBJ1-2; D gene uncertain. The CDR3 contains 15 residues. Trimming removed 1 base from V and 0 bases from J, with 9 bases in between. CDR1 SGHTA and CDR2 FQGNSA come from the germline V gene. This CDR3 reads CASSLVAGTNYGYTF. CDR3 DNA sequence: TGTGCCAGCAGCTTAGTTGCAGGAACTAACTATGGCTACACCTTC.

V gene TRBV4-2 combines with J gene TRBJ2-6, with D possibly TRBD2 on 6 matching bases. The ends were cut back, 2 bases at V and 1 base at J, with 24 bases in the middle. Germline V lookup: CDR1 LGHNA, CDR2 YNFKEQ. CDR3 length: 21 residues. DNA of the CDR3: TGTGCCAGCAGCCAACCCGCCTTGTCTAGCGATACAACATCTGGGGCCAACGTCCTGACTTTC. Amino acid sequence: CASSQPALSSDTTSGANVLTF.

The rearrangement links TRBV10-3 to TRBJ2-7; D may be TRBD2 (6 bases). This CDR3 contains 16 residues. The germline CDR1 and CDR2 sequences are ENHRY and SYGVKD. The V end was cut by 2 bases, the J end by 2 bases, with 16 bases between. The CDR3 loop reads CAISEPSGAGTYEQYF. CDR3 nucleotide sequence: TGTGCCATCAGTGAGCCCTCGGGTGCGGGGACCTACGAGCAGTACTTC.

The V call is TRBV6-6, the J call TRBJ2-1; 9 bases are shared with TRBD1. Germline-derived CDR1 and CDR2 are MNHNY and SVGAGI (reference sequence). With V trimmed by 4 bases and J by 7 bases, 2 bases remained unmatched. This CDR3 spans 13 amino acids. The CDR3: CASSSTGGNEQFF. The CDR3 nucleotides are TGTGCCAGCAGTTCGACAGGGGGGAATGAGCAGTTCTTC.

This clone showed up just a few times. CDR3 amino acids: CASSLALSSPGYTF. CDR3 nucleotides: TGTGCCAGCAGCTTGGCTCTTTCGTCCCCCGGCTACACCTTC. This chain connects TRBV5-4 to TRBJ1-2; D call uncertain. V lost 0 bases to trimming and J lost 8 bases, with 14 bases between them. This CDR3 has 14 amino acids. Germline CDR1 SGHNT, CDR2 YYREEE (reference sequence).